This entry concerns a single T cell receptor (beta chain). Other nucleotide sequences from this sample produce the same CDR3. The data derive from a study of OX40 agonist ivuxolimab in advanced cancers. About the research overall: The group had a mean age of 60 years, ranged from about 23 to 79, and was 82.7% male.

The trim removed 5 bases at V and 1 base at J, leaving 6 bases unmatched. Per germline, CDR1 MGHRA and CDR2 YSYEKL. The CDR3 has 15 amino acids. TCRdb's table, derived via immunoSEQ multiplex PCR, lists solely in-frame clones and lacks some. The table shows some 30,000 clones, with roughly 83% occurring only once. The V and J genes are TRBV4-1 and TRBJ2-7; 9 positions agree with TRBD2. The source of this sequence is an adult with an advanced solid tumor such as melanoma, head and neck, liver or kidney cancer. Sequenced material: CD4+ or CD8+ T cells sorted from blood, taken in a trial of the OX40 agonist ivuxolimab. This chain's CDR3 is CASSFSGSPSYEQYF. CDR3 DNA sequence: TGCGCCAGCAGCTTTAGCGGGAGTCCGTCCTACGAGCAGTACTTC.